The clone carrying this TCR beta chain was detected only a few times. The data were obtained in a study of T-cell reconstitution after alpha-beta-depleted transplantation in children. Preparation of the TCRbeta library involved a method that used unique molecular identifiers. One entry per CDR3 protein results from TCRdb running MiXCR on the PCR reads. The data show around 380,000 distinct CDR3 sequences, approximately 10% seen once. Trimming left V 1 base short and J 2 bases short, with 8 bases between. Germline CDR1 reads SGHKS; CDR2 reads YYEKEE (reference sequence). The CDR3 totals 14 residues. The sample here was PBMCs from the stem cell graft donor, taken from the stem cell graft. The V gene is TRBV5-5, the J gene TRBJ2-3; unclear D gene. This TCR was recovered from a human donor who donated a stem cell graft to a child with acute myeloid leukemia. The CDR3 region is CASSLFKDTDTQYF. For the CDR3, the DNA is TGTGCCAGCAGCTTGTTCAAAGACACAGATACGCAGTATTTT.